This T cell receptor beta chain was sequenced in a study of chemoradiotherapy in HPV16-positive cancers. General study points: Candidate HPV-specific clones and E7-related TCR motifs grew in tumor during treatment. Functional assays defining HPV-specific T cells used only a couple of HPV16-positive patients.

Samples were taken several times over chemoradiotherapy. The table came from immunoSEQ multiplex PCR; TCRdb's copy has only in-frame clones and leaves some out. The sample has approximately 34,000 clones, approximately 90% seen once. CDR1 is SGDLS and CDR2 is YYNGEE in the germline V gene. CDR3 length equals 12 residues. With 3 bases removed from V and 9 bases from J, the gap between germline ends came to 9 bases. In this sample, this clone turned up a few times. Antigen: not known. This clonotype was sampled from a human donor with HPV-associated anogenital cancer. The material was blood, obtained from a patient who underwent chemoradiotherapy. The chain uses TRBV9 and TRBJ2-2; D gene uncertain. The CDR3 DNA reads TGTGCCAGCAGCGCCCCAAGCCGGGAGCTGTTTTTT. This codes for CASSAPSRELFF. Supplemented by reference TRBV9 and TRBJ2-2, the full variable domain reads DSGVTQTPKHLITATGQRVTLRCSPRSGDLSVYWYQQSLDQGLQFLIQYYNGEERAKGNILERFSAQQFPDLHSELNLSSLELGDSALYFCASSAPSRELFFGEGSRLTVL.